The 22 T cell receptor beta chains in this list originate from one sample, sequenced in a study of regulatory T cells in long-lasting Graves disease. Construction of the TCR beta libraries employed iRepertoire HTBI primers in conjunction with Arm-PCR of CDR3 regions. One entry per CDR3 protein, called by TCRdb with MiXCR from the multiplex PCR reads. The table lists almost 350,000 distinct CDR3 sequences, about 20% of them singletons. Time point noted: persistent/refractory GD, antithyroid drugs over 5 years with positive TRAb. There was RNA extracted from PBMCs, and the TCR library was made from it. Source: peripheral blood mononuclear cells (PBMCs), taken when the disease was refractory, from a patient treated with antithyroid drugs. These receptors all come from a female donor with Graves disease.

The chain employs TRBV4-1 and TRBJ2-4; D may be TRBD1 (6 bases). The CDR3 runs to 20 residues. CDR1 and CDR2 (germline): MGHRA, YSYEKL. V shed 2 bases and J shed 0 bases, with 23 bases lying between them. The CDR3 DNA reads as TGCGCCAGCAGCCAAAGCCCCGCGGTTAGGGGCAGGGGAGCCAAAAACATTCAGTACTTC. As protein: CASSQSPAVRGRGAKNIQYF.

V gene TRBV2 combines with J gene TRBJ2-7; TRBD2 matches 14 bases. The end of the DNA is better explained by TRBJ2-5, so the J call may be wrong. The CDR3 covers 17 residues. Looked up from germline, CDR1 is SNHLY and CDR2 is FYNNEI. In DNA, the CDR3 is TGTGCCAGCGCCGGACTAGCGGGAGGTCCTGTATTAGAGACCCAGTACTTC. It specifies CASAGLAGGPVLETQYF.

As for this clonotype: A much bigger clone sits one base away, suggesting this may be a read error. The rearrangement joins TRBV6-2 or TRBV6-3 to TRBJ2-6; D remains unclear. This CDR3 contains 20 residues. Germline V gene data show CDR1 as MNHEY and CDR2 as SVGEGT. CDR3 residues: CVSSYSKVRNSHSGANVLTF. The DNA for the CDR3 is TGTGTCAGCAGTTACTCGAAGGTTCGGAACAGCCACTCTGGGGCCAACGTCCTGACTTTC.

The rearrangement uses TRBV5-6 and TRBJ1-3, with D possibly being TRBD1 (5 bases). In germline, CDR1 is SGHDT, CDR2 YYEEEE. Trimming took off 3 bases at V and 2 bases at J, with 21 bases between the two ends. CDR3 length equals 18 residues. The CDR3 nucleotides read TGTGCCAGCAGCTGGATCGCTGGGGGGGGTATCACTGGAAACACCATATATTTT. Amino acids: CASSWIAGGGITGNTIYF. Full variable domain (outside the CDR3, taken from reference TRBV5-6 and TRBJ1-3): DAGVTQSPTHLIKTRGQQVTLRCSPKSGHDTVSWYQQALGQGPQFIFQYYEEEERQRGNFPDRFSGHQFPNYSSELNVNALLLGDSALYLCASSWIAGGGITGNTIYFGEGSWLTVV.

The sample holds a few counts of this clonotype. This rearrangement joins TRBV7-9 to TRBJ2-5; D possibly corresponds to TRBD1 (6 bases). The CDR3 loop spans 16 amino acids. Germline-derived CDR1 and CDR2 are SEHNR and FQNEAQ (reference sequence). The V gene lost 5 bases and the J gene lost 4 bases, with 20 bases spanning the gap. CDR3: CASSPSEQGRRETQYF. In nucleotides, the CDR3 is TGTGCCAGCAGCCCCTCGGAGCAGGGGCGCAGAGAGACCCAGTACTTC. The full variable domain, its missing parts supplied by reference TRBV7-9 and TRBJ2-5, is DTGVSQNPRHKITKRGQNVTFRCDPISEHNRLYWYRQTLGQGPEFLTYFQNEAQLEKSRLLSDRFSAERPKGSFSTLEIQRTEQGDSAMYLCASSPSEQGRRETQYFGPGTRLLVL.

A few counts support this clonotype. This chain links TRBV7-9 with TRBJ2-1, with 11 nucleotides matching TRBD2. Germline assignment: CDR1 SEHNR and CDR2 FQNEAQ (reference sequence). Germline trimming cut 5 bases from V and 4 bases from J; bases unmatched to any gene: 10. The CDR3 totals 17 residues. The CDR3 sequence is CASSRLAGRLRYNEQFF. CDR3 coding DNA: TGTGCCAGCAGCAGACTAGCGGGACGTCTAAGATACAATGAGCAGTTCTTC. Looking up the rest from reference TRBV7-9 and TRBJ2-1 gives the full variable domain: DTGVSQNPRHKITKRGQNVTFRCDPISEHNRLYWYRQTLGQGPEFLTYFQNEAQLEKSRLLSDRFSAERPKGSFSTLEIQRTEQGDSAMYLCASSRLAGRLRYNEQFFGPGTRLTVL.

This clonotype was counted ten times or more. The chain combines TRBV12-3 or TRBV12-4 with TRBJ1-5, with unresolved D. The length of the CDR3 is 12 residues. Trimming took 3 bases from V and 4 from J, leaving 4 bases between them. In DNA form, the CDR3 reads TGTGCCAGCAGTTTGCCTAATCAGCCCCAGCATTTT. It specifies CASSLPNQPQHF.

Many counts were recorded for this clonotype. The V call is TRBV12-3 or TRBV12-4, the J call TRBJ2-2; 12 nucleotides agree with TRBD2. This CDR3 contains 15 residues. Trimming removed 9 bases from V and 5 bases from J; junction bases left unmatched: 7. The CDR3 loop is CASLLGTSGTGELFF. The CDR3 DNA sequence: TGTGCCAGTCTTCTAGGGACTAGCGGGACCGGGGAGCTGTTTTTT.

A remark on this clonotype: The junction does not match germline at one end; this may be a read error. This rearrangement joins TRBV19 to TRBJ1-5, with no clear D. CDR3 length: 17 residues. Germline assignment: CDR1 LNHDA and CDR2 SQIVND (reference sequence). The CDR3 coding sequence is TGTGCCAGTAGTCTAGACCCTAGAATATTCTTTCGGCAGCCCCAGCATTTT. This gives the protein CASSLDPRIFFRQPQHF.

This clonotype came up a few times. The chain employs TRBV24-1 and TRBJ2-7; 11 nucleotides agree with TRBD1. The length of the CDR3 is 15 residues. Germline V lookup: CDR1 KGHDR, CDR2 SFDVKD. The trim removed 9 bases at V and 0 bases at J, leaving 6 bases unmatched. This CDR3 reads CATSSGTGGSYEQYF. The CDR3 DNA follows: TGTGCCACCTCCTCTGGGACAGGGGGCTCCTACGAGCAGTACTTC.

This clonotype has ten or more counts. The genes are TRBV20-1 and TRBJ2-5; D assignment may be TRBD1 or TRBD2 (6 bases each). The CDR3 loop spans 13 amino acids. Germline V gene lookup returns CDR1 DFQATT and CDR2 SNEGSKA (reference sequence). The germline V and J ends were trimmed by 3 bases and 5 bases, with 13 bases remaining between them. This chain's CDR3 is CSASKGGRETQYF. The CDR3 nucleotides are TGCAGTGCTAGTAAGGGGGGCCGGGAGACCCAGTACTTC.

This clonotype was recorded many times. CDR3 loop: CASSHVRTSGSYEQYF. In nucleotides, the CDR3 is TGTGCCAGCAGCCACGTTCGGACTAGCGGGAGTTACGAGCAGTACTTC. The V and J genes are TRBV3-1 and TRBJ2-7, with 13 positions matching TRBD2. The germline V gene has CDR1 LGHDT and CDR2 YNNKEL (reference sequence). CDR3 length: 16 amino acids. The V gene end was trimmed by 3 bases and the J gene end by 4 bases; junction bases not matched to a gene: 6.

To note about this clonotype: A much larger clone lies a single base off, so this may be a read error. The chain joins TRBV7-9 to TRBJ1-4; D gene uncertain. From germline, CDR1 is SEHNR and CDR2 FQNEAQ (reference sequence). There are 11 residues in the CDR3. The CDR3 DNA is TGTGCCAGCAGCTCCACTGAAAAACTGTCTTTT. It is translated as CASSSTEKLSF.

The chain couples TRBV9 to TRBJ2-1, with a weak D call TRBD2 (7 bases). Germline-derived CDR1 and CDR2 are SGDLS and YYNGEE. CDR3 length equals 14 residues. V lost 4 bases and J lost 10, with 18 bases in between. CDR3 residues: CASSFSGRGGEQFF. The CDR3 nucleotides read TGTGCCAGCAGCTTTAGCGGGCGAGGGGGGGAGCAGTTCTTC.

This clonotype was detected ten times or more. V gene TRBV12-3 or TRBV12-4 combines with J gene TRBJ1-2; D ambiguous. The CDR3 runs to 12 residues. Trimming shortened V by 5 bases and J by 8 bases, and 12 bases separated the two germline ends. CDR3 sequence (DNA): TGTGCCAGCAGTCCGGACTCGAGAGGCTACACCTTC. It encodes CASSPDSRGYTF.

This clonotype was seen a single time. A single base separates this from a much larger clone, so it may be a read error. This chain connects TRBV2 to TRBJ2-7, with 8 bases lining up with TRBD2. CDR1 is SNHLY and CDR2 is FYNNEI in the germline V gene. With V trimmed by 2 bases and J by 0 bases, 12 bases remained unmatched. This CDR3 comprises 18 residues. This CDR3 reads CASSELGLALRTSYEQYF. In nucleotides, the CDR3 is TGTGCCAGCAGTGAACTCGGACTAGCTCTCCGAACCTCCTACGAGCAGTACTTC.

This chain uses TRBV7-9 with TRBJ1-4, with a weak D call TRBD1 (6 bases). There are 12 residues in the CDR3. Deletions cut 5 bases from V and 8 bases from J, with 9 bases between. Germline assignment: CDR1 SEHNR and CDR2 FQNEAQ (reference sequence). CDR3 loop: CASSPQGEKLFF. CDR3 coding DNA: TGTGCCAGCAGCCCCCAGGGGGAAAAACTGTTTTTT.

This clonotype occurred many times. CDR3 residues: CATSGVGELFF. The DNA for the CDR3 is TGTGCCACCAGTGGGGTCGGGGAGCTGTTTTTT. This chain connects TRBV24-1 to TRBJ2-2, with D unresolved. The CDR3 totals 11 residues. The V end was cut by 5 bases, the J end by 7 bases, with 4 bases between. Germline V CDR1 and CDR2: KGHDR, SFDVKD.

This chain uses TRBV12-3 or TRBV12-4 with TRBJ2-2; a weak D match, TRBD2 (5 bases). This CDR3 has 15 amino acids. Trimming took off 6 bases at V and 4 bases at J, with 15 bases between the two ends. CDR3 protein: CASRVTQAGTGELFF. CDR3 bases: TGTGCCAGCAGGGTGACGCAGGCGGGCACCGGGGAGCTGTTTTTT.

A remark on this clonotype: A much bigger clone sits one base away, suggesting this may be a read error. This CDR3 fails to terminate in the conserved phenylalanine or tryptophan, so it likely reflects a read error. V and J are TRBV28 and TRBJ1-1; D might be TRBD1 (5 bases). V shed 6 bases and J shed 6 bases, with 17 bases lying between them. CDR1 is MDHEN and CDR2 is SYDVKM in the germline V gene. The CDR3 totals 14 residues. CDR3 bases: TGTGCCAGCAGCTGGGGGATGAGGGTCTCTGAAGCTTTCTCT. It is translated as CASSWGMRVSEAFS.

This chain joins TRBV28 and TRBJ1-2; D uncertain. Germline CDR1 is MDHEN and CDR2 is SYDVKM. CDR3 size: 13 residues. Trimming pared 3 bases from V and 8 bases from J, leaving 13 bases between. CDR3 residues: CASSLPPGPGYTF. CDR3 coding DNA: TGTGCCAGCAGTTTGCCCCCAGGACCCGGCTACACCTTC.

This clonotype was picked up a small number of times. The chain joins TRBV10-3 to TRBJ1-2; D is unclear. Per the germline V gene, CDR1 is ENHRY and CDR2 is SYGVKD. V lost 10 bases and J 2 bases, leaving 14 bases between the germline ends. This CDR3 is built from 13 residues. The CDR3 spells CATHTVRNYGYTF. The CDR3 DNA is TGTGCCACCCATACGGTTAGAAACTATGGCTACACCTTC.